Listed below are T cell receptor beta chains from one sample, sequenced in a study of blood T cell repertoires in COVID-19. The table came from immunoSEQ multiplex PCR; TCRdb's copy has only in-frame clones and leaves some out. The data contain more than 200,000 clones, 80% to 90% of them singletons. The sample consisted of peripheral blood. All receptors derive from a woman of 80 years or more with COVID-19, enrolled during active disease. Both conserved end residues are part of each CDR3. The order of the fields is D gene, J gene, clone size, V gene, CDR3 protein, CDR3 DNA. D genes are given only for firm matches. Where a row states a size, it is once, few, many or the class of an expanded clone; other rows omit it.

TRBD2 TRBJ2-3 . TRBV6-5 CASSYGLAGSADTQYF TGTGCCAGCAGTTACGGGCTAGCGGGGTCGGCAGATACGCAGTATTTT
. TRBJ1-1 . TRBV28 CASSLSQSQGPGAFF TGTGCCAGCAGTTTATCCCAATCACAGGGCCCGGGGGCTTTCTTT
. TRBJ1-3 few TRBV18 CASSPPLTVGNTIYF TGTGCCAGCTCACCACCGCTGACTGTTGGAAACACCATATATTTT
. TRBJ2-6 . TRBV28 CASRGAKGANVLTF TGTGCCAGCAGGGGGGCCAAGGGGGCCAACGTCCTGACTTTC
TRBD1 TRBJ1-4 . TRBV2 CASSPGQWNEKLFF TGTGCCAGCAGTCCGGGACAGTGGAATGAAAAACTGTTTTTT
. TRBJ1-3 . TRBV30 CAWSPGDSGNTIYF TGTGCCTGGAGCCCCGGGGACTCTGGAAACACCATATATTTT
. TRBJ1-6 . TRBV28 CASSKEFSPLHF TGTGCCAGCAGTAAGGAGTTTTCACCCCTCCACTTT
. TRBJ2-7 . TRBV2 CASSDEAEQYF TGTGCCAGCAGTGACGAGGCCGAGCAGTACTTC
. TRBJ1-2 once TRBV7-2 CASSQGGRIYNYGYTF TGTGCCAGCAGCCAGGGTGGCAGGATCTATAACTATGGCTACACCTTC
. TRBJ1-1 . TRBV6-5 CASGLWGGKTEAFF TGTGCCAGCGGATTATGGGGGGGTAAGACTGAAGCTTTCTTT
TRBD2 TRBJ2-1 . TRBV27 CASSLGTSGAKYYNEQFF TGTGCCAGCAGTTTGGGGACTAGCGGGGCTAAATACTACAATGAGCAGTTCTTC
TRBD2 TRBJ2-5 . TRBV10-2 CASSVASGEETQYF TGCGCCAGCAGTGTAGCTAGCGGGGAGGAGACCCAGTACTTC
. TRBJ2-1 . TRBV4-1 CASSPPLQGNEQFF TGCGCCAGCAGCCCCCCCCTCCAGGGGAATGAGCAGTTCTTC
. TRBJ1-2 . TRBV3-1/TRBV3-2 CASIKTGSNYGYTF TGTGCCAGCATCAAAACAGGGTCCAACTATGGCTACACCTTC
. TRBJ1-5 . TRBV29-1 CSVAGSNQPQHF TGCAGCGTTGCGGGTAGCAATCAGCCCCAGCATTTT
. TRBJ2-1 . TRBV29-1 CSVGKLVYNEQFF TGCAGCGTTGGTAAACTAGTCTACAATGAGCAGTTCTTC
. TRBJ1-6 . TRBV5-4 CASSLAGGDSPLHF TGTGCCAGCAGCTTGGCAGGCGGGGATTCACCCCTCCACTTT
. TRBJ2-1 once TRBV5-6 CASSLWGLAYNEQFF TGTGCCAGCAGCTTGTGGGGGCTGGCCTACAATGAGCAGTTCTTC
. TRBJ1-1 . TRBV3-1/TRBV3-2 CASSQARVTEAFF TGTGCCAGCAGCCAAGCGCGGGTCACTGAAGCTTTCTTT
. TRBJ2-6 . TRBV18 CASSPRSLGATNSGANVLTF TGTGCCAGCTCTCCACGCTCGCTAGGGGCCACTAACTCTGGGGCCAACGTCCTGACTTTC
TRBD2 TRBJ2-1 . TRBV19 CASAIQSGGLNEQFF TGTGCCAGCGCCATTCAGAGCGGGGGGTTAAATGAGCAGTTCTTC
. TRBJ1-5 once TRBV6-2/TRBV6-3 CASSSREVDNQPQHF TGTGCCAGCAGTTCTCGGGAGGTCGACAATCAGCCCCAGCATTTT
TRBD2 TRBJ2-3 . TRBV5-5 CASTRLAGGPDTQYF TGTGCCAGCACTAGGCTAGCGGGGGGACCGGATACGCAGTATTTT
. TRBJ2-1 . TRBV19 CASSRVGALNPYNEQFF TGTGCCAGTAGCAGAGTTGGAGCGCTAAATCCTTACAATGAGCAGTTCTTC
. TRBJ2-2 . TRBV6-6 CASSKGLKTGELFF TGTGCCAGCAGTAAGGGGCTCAAAACCGGGGAGCTGTTTTTT
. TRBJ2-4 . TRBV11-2 CASSLSGQRLAKNIQYF TGTGCCAGCAGCTTATCCGGACAGAGACTAGCCAAAAACATTCAGTACTTC
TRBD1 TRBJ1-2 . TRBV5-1 CASSLGQGEAGYTF TGCGCCAGCAGCTTGGGACAGGGGGAGGCTGGCTACACCTTC
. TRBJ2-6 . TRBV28 CASSRLGQGVSSGANVLTF TGTGCCAGCAGTCGACTAGGTCAGGGGGTCTCATCTGGGGCCAACGTCCTGACTTTC
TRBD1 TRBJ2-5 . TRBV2 CASRSQGVIQETQYF TGTGCCAGCAGGTCCCAGGGGGTCATCCAAGAGACCCAGTACTTC
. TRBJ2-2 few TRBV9 CASSSGLVEGELFF TGTGCCAGCAGCTCGGGACTTGTTGAAGGGGAGCTGTTTTTT
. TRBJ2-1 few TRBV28 CASSWGLHNEQFF TGTGCCAGCAGTTGGGGACTTCACAATGAGCAGTTCTTC
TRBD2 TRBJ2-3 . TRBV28 CASRTGGYTDTQYF TGTGCCAGCAGAACGGGGGGTTACACAGATACGCAGTATTTT
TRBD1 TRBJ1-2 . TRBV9 CASSAQGANYGYTF TGTGCCAGCAGCGCCCAGGGGGCTAACTATGGCTACACCTTC
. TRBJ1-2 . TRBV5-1 CASSLAGQMLGYTF TGCGCCAGCAGCTTGGCCGGACAGATGTTAGGCTACACCTTC
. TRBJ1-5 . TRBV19 CASRAGLGNQPQHF TGTGCCAGTAGGGCAGGGTTAGGCAATCAGCCCCAGCATTTT
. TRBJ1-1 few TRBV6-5 CASTSRVRAEAFF TGTGCCAGCACGTCCAGGGTCCGTGCTGAAGCTTTCTTT
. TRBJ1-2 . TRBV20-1 CKSGGTYGYTF TGCAAGTCGGGGGGGACCTATGGCTACACCTTC
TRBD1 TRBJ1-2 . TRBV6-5 CASTRQGSNYGYTF TGTGCCAGCACTAGACAGGGTTCCAACTATGGCTACACCTTC
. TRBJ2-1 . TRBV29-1 CSVEWKDSRQFF TGCAGCGTTGAATGGAAGGACAGCCGCCAGTTCTTC
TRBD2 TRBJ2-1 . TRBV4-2 CASSLSSGNNEQFF TGTGCCAGCAGCCTTTCTAGCGGTAACAATGAGCAGTTCTTC
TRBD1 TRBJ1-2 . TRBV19 CASSAQTGKSYGYTF TGTGCCAGTAGTGCACAGACAGGGAAGAGCTATGGCTACACCTTC
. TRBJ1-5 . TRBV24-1 CATRDSSRSPQHF TGTGCCACCAGAGACAGTTCCAGATCGCCCCAGCATTTT
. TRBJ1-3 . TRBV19 CASSILGTGNTIYF TGTGCCAGTAGTATTCTCGGGACTGGAAACACCATATATTTT
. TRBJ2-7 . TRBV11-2 CASSLGPGSPYEQYF TGTGCCAGCAGCTTAGGGCCGGGATCTCCCTACGAGCAGTACTTC
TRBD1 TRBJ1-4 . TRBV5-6 CASSSGGSALGWEKLFF TGTGCCAGCAGCTCAGGGGGTTCAGCGCTCGGATGGGAAAAACTGTTTTTT
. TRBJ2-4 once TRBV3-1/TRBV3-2 CASSNNPGLAKNIQYF TGTGCCAGCAGCAACAATCCAGGGTTAGCCAAAAACATTCAGTACTTC
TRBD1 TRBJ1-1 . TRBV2 CASSEILRIGTGEAFF TGTGCCAGCAGTGAGATATTGCGAATTGGGACAGGCGAAGCTTTCTTT
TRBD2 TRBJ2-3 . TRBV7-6 CASSLLSGTTDTQYF TGTGCCAGCAGCTTATTAAGCGGGACCACAGATACGCAGTATTTT
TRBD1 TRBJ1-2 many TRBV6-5 CASSLSIGTGNYGYTF TGTGCCAGCAGTTTATCCATTGGGACAGGGAACTATGGCTACACCTTC
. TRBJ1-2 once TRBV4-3 CASSQESGSLKGYTF TGCGCCAGCAGCCAAGAGAGTGGGAGCCTGAAAGGCTACACCTTC
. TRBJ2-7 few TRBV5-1 CASSLVGSQLSYEQYF TGCGCCAGCAGCTTGGTGGGGAGTCAGCTCTCCTACGAGCAGTACTTC
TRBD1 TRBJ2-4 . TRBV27 CASSLRQGVAKNIQYF TGTGCCAGCAGTTTACGACAGGGGGTAGCCAAAAACATTCAGTACTTC
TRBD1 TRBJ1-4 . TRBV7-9 CASSSGTGTNEKLFF TGTGCCAGCAGTTCTGGGACAGGGACTAATGAAAAACTGTTTTTT
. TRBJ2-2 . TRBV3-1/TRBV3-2 CASSQMLAGELFF TGTGCCAGCAGCCAGATGCTAGCCGGGGAGCTGTTTTTT
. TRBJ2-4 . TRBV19 CASSIDRYRIAKNIQYF TGTGCCAGTAGTATAGATCGGTACAGGATAGCCAAAAACATTCAGTACTTC